One and the same sample provided the 31 T cell receptor beta chains below, sequenced in a study of T cells in localized non-small cell lung cancer. The method was immunoSEQ multiplex PCR; TCRdb's version includes in-frame clones alone and lacks a portion of them. The data contain about 4,400 clones, over 30% of them singletons. Sequences were derived from lung tumor tissue, sampled before any cancer treatment. The source is a man aged 40-75 years with stage II squamous cell lung carcinoma.

This clone is classed as medium-sized. The chain recombines TRBV11-3 with TRBJ2-7, with D tentatively TRBD2 (5 bases). CDR1 and CDR2 from the germline V gene are SGHNT and YENEEA. The CDR3 contains 14 residues. V dropped 5 bases and J dropped 5 bases, with 16 bases sitting between them. Here the CDR3 reads CASSPPGSRNEQYF. In DNA form, the CDR3 reads TGTGCCAGCAGCCCCCCGGGGAGTAGGAACGAGCAGTACTTC.

This clone appeared a few times. This chain uses TRBV7-2 with TRBJ1-1; D remains unclear. The germline CDR1 and CDR2 sequences are SGHTA and FQGNSA. The V end was cut by 9 bases, the J end by 5 bases, with 16 bases between. CDR3 length: 13 residues. The CDR3 bases are TGTGCCAGAAGCAACCTTCCCGGGACTGAAGCTTTCTTT. Translated, it gives CARSNLPGTEAFF.

The chain is built from TRBV12-5 and TRBJ1-1, with 8 bases matching TRBD1. Trimming at V came to 6 bases and at J to 2 bases, leaving 5 bases not matched to a gene. From germline, CDR1 is LGHNT and CDR2 FRNRAP. The CDR3 runs 14 residues. CDR3 bases: TGTGCTAGTGGCCTCGGACAGGGCAACACTGAAGCTTTCTTT. Amino acids: CASGLGQGNTEAFF. The full variable domain, in which reference TRBV12-5 and TRBJ1-1 provide the parts outside the CDR3, is DARVTQTPRHKVTEMGQEVTMRCQPILGHNTVFWYRQTMMQGLELLAYFRNRAPLDDSGMPKDRFSAEMPDATLATLKIQPSEPRDSAVYFCASGLGQGNTEAFFGQGTRLTVV.

This clone has a handful of counts. V is TRBV2 and J is TRBJ2-7; TRBD2 matches at 9 bases. There are 16 residues in the CDR3. CDR1 and CDR2 from the germline V gene are SNHLY and FYNNEI. J was trimmed by 0 bases and V by 5 bases; bases with no gene match: 8. The chain's CDR3 is CASSFPTSGSSYEQYF. CDR3 in DNA: TGTGCCAGCAGTTTTCCGACTAGCGGAAGCTCCTACGAGCAGTACTTC.

V usage is TRBV14 and J usage is TRBJ1-1; D remains ambiguous. The germline gives CDR1 SGHDN, CDR2 FVKESK. The ends were cut back, 0 bases at V and 4 bases at J, with 12 bases in the middle. The CDR3 runs 15 residues. CDR3 coding DNA: TGTGCCAGCAGCCAAGAAGTAGCGAGATTCACTGAAGCTTTCTTT. It codes for CASSQEVARFTEAFF.

The rearrangement links TRBV28 to TRBJ1-2; TRBD1 matches at 11 bases. The CDR3 has 17 residues. The germline CDR1 and CDR2 sequences are MDHEN and SYDVKM. The trim removed 5 bases at V and 7 bases at J, leaving 15 bases unmatched. For the CDR3, the DNA is TGTGCCAGCAGTGACCCCGGACAGGGGGCAGGCAGTGGTGGCTACACCTTC. Protein product: CASSDPGQGAGSGGYTF.

This clone was picked up a small number of times. The CDR3 DNA is TGTGCCAGTAGTCCTCGGGCGGGTAGAAATGAGCAGTTCTTC. Its protein is CASSPRAGRNEQFF. The V and J genes are TRBV19 and TRBJ2-1, with D tentatively TRBD2 (5 bases). Looked up from germline, CDR1 is LNHDA and CDR2 is SQIVND (reference sequence). CDR3 length: 14 residues. V shed 5 bases and J shed 7 bases, with 15 bases lying between them.

This clone was seen more than once but under ten times. The gene calls are TRBV9 and TRBJ2-5; D is unclear. Trimming removed 0 bases from V and 0 bases from J, with 9 bases in between. This CDR3 has 15 residues. Germline values: CDR1 SGDLS, CDR2 YYNGEE. CDR3 amino acids: CASSVGVTYQETQYF. The CDR3 nucleotides are TGTGCCAGCAGCGTAGGAGTCACGTACCAAGAGACCCAGTACTTC.

The rearrangement joins TRBV7-6 to TRBJ1-3; weak D call: TRBD1 (5 bases). This CDR3 spans 16 amino acids. V was cut by 0 bases and J by 0 bases, with 9 bases left in between. The germline V gene encodes CDR1 SGHVS and CDR2 FNYEAQ. In nucleotides, the CDR3 is TGTGCCAGCAGCTTAGCCAGGGATTTCTCTGGAAACACCATATATTTT. Translating it yields CASSLARDFSGNTIYF. Variable domain in full (rest from reference TRBV7-6 and TRBJ1-3): GAGVSQSPRYKVTKRGQDVALRCDPISGHVSLYWYRQALGQGPEFLTYFNYEAQQDKSGLPNDRFSAERPEGSISTLTIQRTEQRDSAMYRCASSLARDFSGNTIYFGEGSWLTVV.

The chain couples TRBV6-8 to TRBJ2-3, with D perhaps TRBD1 (5 bases). The CDR3 is made up of 14 amino acids. V lost 1 base to trimming and J lost 3 bases, with 8 bases between them. Germline values: CDR1 MNHGY, CDR2 SAAAGT. Here the CDR3 DNA reads TGTGCCAGCAGTTACTGGTCAGGGACAGATACGCAGTATTTT. It is translated as CASSYWSGTDTQYF.

The chain combines TRBV6-8 with TRBJ1-2, with 9 bases identical to TRBD1. Per germline, CDR1 MNHGY and CDR2 SAAAGT. The V gene end was trimmed by 6 bases and the J gene end by 4 bases; junction bases not matched to a gene: 15. The CDR3 length is 17 residues. This CDR3 is CASSRRTGDFGVYGYTF. The CDR3 DNA reads as TGTGCCAGCAGCCGCCGGACAGGGGACTTTGGGGTCTATGGCTACACCTTC.

The J gene is TRBJ1-2, the V gene TRBV6-8, with TRBD1 identical over 8 bases. The germline CDR1 and CDR2 sequences are MNHGY and SAAAGT. CDR3 length: 14 residues. Trimming cost V 6 bases and J 2 bases; bases outside gene matches: 5. The DNA of the CDR3 is TGTGCCAGCAGAGAGACAGGGGAAAACTATGGCTACACCTTC. Its translation is CASRETGENYGYTF.

The chain combines TRBV30 with TRBJ1-5, with D tentatively TRBD1 (6 bases). Germline V gene lookup returns CDR1 GTSNPN and CDR2 SVGIG (reference sequence). This CDR3 comprises 14 residues. V dropped 3 bases and J dropped 4 bases, with 13 bases sitting between them. CDR3 bases: TGTGCCTGGAGGCCGGGGACACCTAATCAGCCCCAGCATTTT. Translating it yields CAWRPGTPNQPQHF. Full variable domain (remainder filled in from reference TRBV30 and TRBJ1-5): SQTIHQWPATLVQPVGSPLSLECTVEGTSNPNLYWYRQAAGRGLQLLFYSVGIGQISSEVPQNLSASRPQDRQFILSSKKLLLSDSGFYLCAWRPGTPNQPQHFGDGTRLSIL.

This clone was observed a few times. CDR3 sequence (DNA): TGTGCCAGCAACCTCGGACAGGTGTCCACAGATACGCAGTATTTT. This translates into CASNLGQVSTDTQYF. This sequence joins TRBV9 and TRBJ2-3; TRBD1 matches at 7 bases. The CDR3 has 15 amino acids. Per germline, CDR1 SGDLS and CDR2 YYNGEE. With 6 bases clipped from V and 2 bases from J, the junction kept 9 bases outside the gene matches.

In its sample, this clone was seen a few times. The chain couples TRBV6-8 to TRBJ1-1, with D possibly matching TRBD1 (6 bases). V shed 5 bases and J shed 5 bases, with 21 bases lying between them. Germline V gives CDR1 MNHGY, CDR2 SAAAGT. The CDR3 length is 16 residues. The CDR3 region is CASSRGLGAGGTEAFF. CDR3 bases: TGTGCCAGCAGTCGCGGATTGGGGGCGGGGGGGACTGAAGCTTTCTTT.

J is TRBJ1-1 and V is TRBV11-3, with D possibly TRBD1 on 5 matching bases. V shed 4 bases and J shed 6 bases, with 15 bases lying between them. CDR3 size: 14 residues. CDR1 SGHNT and CDR2 YENEEA come from the germline V gene. The CDR3 DNA is TGTGCCAGCAGCTCCCGGGCAGGGTACGCTGAAGCTTTCTTT. It translates to CASSSRAGYAEAFF.

This clone was found a few times. The chain combines TRBV6-8 with TRBJ2-7; TRBD2 matches 8 bases. CDR1 MNHGY and CDR2 SAAAGT come from the germline V gene. Trimming cost V 4 bases and J 3 bases; bases outside gene matches: 5. CDR3 length: 14 residues. CDR3 in amino acids: CASSFAGGSYEQYF. The CDR3 nucleotides are TGTGCCAGCAGTTTTGCGGGAGGTAGCTACGAGCAGTACTTC.

In its sample, this clone was seen a few times. The chain links TRBV7-5 to TRBJ2-7; the D call of TRBD1 is as the table states it, not checked on the DNA. TRBV7-5 is labeled a pseudogene. The CDR3 consists of 15 residues. For the CDR3, the DNA is TGTGCCAGCAGCTTAGACGGGACAGGGTTTTACGAGCAGTACTTC. Its protein is CASSLDGTGFYEQYF.

This clone was detected a few times. The rearrangement uses TRBV6-7 and TRBJ1-5, with unresolved D. TRBV6-7 has ORF status, its function being uncertain. There are 12 residues in the CDR3. The V end lost 6 bases, the J end lost 6 bases, and 9 bases lay between the germline ends. For the CDR3, the DNA is TGTGCCAGCAGCGACCCACTTCAGCCCCAGCATTTT. Encoded protein: CASSDPLQPQHF.

This clone was seen a few times. The CDR3 DNA follows: TGTGCCAGCTCACTATCACGGCAAGGCTCTGGAAACACCATATATTTT. This codes for CASSLSRQGSGNTIYF. The chain joins TRBV18 to TRBJ1-3; D is uncertain. V shed 4 bases and J shed 0 bases, with 13 bases lying between them. The CDR3 loop spans 16 amino acids. CDR1 and CDR2 from the germline V gene are KGHSH and LQKENI. The full variable domain, with the rest looked up from reference TRBV18 and TRBJ1-3, is NAGVMQNPRHLVRRRGQEARLRCSPMKGHSHVYWYRQLPEEGLKFMVYLQKENIIDESGMPKERFSAEFPKEGPSILRIQQVVRGDSAAYFCASSLSRQGSGNTIYFGEGSWLTVV.

The genes are TRBV18 and TRBJ2-7; D is ambiguous. Trimming removed 3 bases from V and 7 bases from J, with 10 bases in between. The CDR3 is 12 residues long. Germline values: CDR1 KGHSH, CDR2 LQKENI. CDR3 amino acids: CASSPTPREQYF. The CDR3 nucleotides read TGTGCCAGCTCACCGACCCCGCGGGAGCAGTACTTC.

The chain carries TRBV19 and TRBJ2-7; 9 nucleotides line up with TRBD1. The CDR3 covers 14 residues. The germline V gene encodes CDR1 LNHDA and CDR2 SQIVND (reference sequence). V lost 5 bases to trimming and J lost 3 bases; unmatched junction nucleotides: 5. CDR3 region: CASSSGTGRYEQYF. CDR3 coding DNA: TGTGCCAGTAGTTCCGGGACAGGGCGCTACGAGCAGTACTTC. Looking up the rest from reference TRBV19 and TRBJ2-7 gives the full variable domain: DGGITQSPKYLFRKEGQNVTLSCEQNLNHDAMYWYRQDPGQGLRLIYYSQIVNDFQKGDIAEGYSVSREKKESFPLTVTSAQKNPTAFYLCASSSGTGRYEQYFGPGTRLTVT.

V and J are TRBV19 and TRBJ2-1; tentatively, D is TRBD1 (6 bases). CDR1 and CDR2 (germline): LNHDA, SQIVND (reference sequence). The CDR3 contains 14 residues. Trimming removed 8 bases from V and 3 bases from J, with 14 bases in between. The CDR3 DNA reads as TGTGCCAGTGCCCTCGAGGACAGCTACAATGAGCAGTTCTTC. Residues: CASALEDSYNEQFF.

The chain uses TRBV19 and TRBJ2-6, with a possible D match to TRBD2 (6 bases). There are 16 residues in the CDR3. Germline V gives CDR1 LNHDA, CDR2 SQIVND (reference sequence). V lost 7 bases, J lost 2 bases, and 15 bases lay in between. The CDR3 is CASTPMAGTGANVLTF. In DNA form, the CDR3 reads TGTGCCAGTACCCCCATGGCGGGGACTGGGGCCAACGTCCTGACTTTC.

This rearrangement joins TRBV25-1 to TRBJ1-2, with D possibly TRBD1 on 6 matching bases. V was clipped by 4 bases and J by 7 bases, with 16 bases between them. The CDR3 is 14 residues long. CDR1 is MGHDK and CDR2 is SYGVNS in the germline V gene. CDR3 DNA: TGTGCCAGCAGTGGAGGAACAGGGAGCGGTGGCTACACCTTC. It codes for CASSGGTGSGGYTF.

This clone counts as medium-sized (0.01 to 0.1%). The chain has TRBV6-8 and TRBJ2-5; tentatively, D is TRBD2 (6 bases). This CDR3 is built from 15 residues. Trimming took off 2 bases at V and 4 bases at J, with 14 bases between the two ends. Germline CDR1 MNHGY, CDR2 SAAAGT. CDR3 sequence: CASSYDSLGGETQYF. In DNA form, the CDR3 reads TGTGCCAGCAGTTACGATAGTTTGGGGGGAGAGACCCAGTACTTC.

This clone is large by share. V gene TRBV11-3 combines with J gene TRBJ1-1; 7 bases match TRBD1. The germline CDR1 and CDR2 sequences are SGHNT and YENEEA. The CDR3 has 14 residues. V shed 2 bases and J 6 bases; nucleotides not matched to a gene: 6. DNA for the CDR3: TGTGCCAGCAGCTTACCCTGGCAGGGGGCTGAAGCTTTCTTT. Residues: CASSLPWQGAEAFF.

V and J are TRBV12-5 and TRBJ2-1; D might be TRBD2 (5 bases). The germline V gene encodes CDR1 LGHNT and CDR2 FRNRAP. There are 12 residues in the CDR3. The CDR3 protein is CASGPESHEQFF. In nucleotides, the CDR3 is TGTGCCAGCGGCCCAGAGAGCCATGAGCAGTTCTTC.

V and J are TRBV18 and TRBJ1-6; no clear D gene. Trimming took off 6 bases at V and 7 bases at J, with 16 bases between the two ends. The CDR3 totals 15 residues. CDR1 KGHSH and CDR2 LQKENI come from the germline V gene. The CDR3 spells CASSFNTGMNSPLHF. The CDR3 coding sequence is TGTGCCAGCTCCTTTAACACGGGGATGAATTCACCCCTCCACTTT.

This clone was seen a handful of times. The V call is TRBV19, the J call TRBJ2-7; D may be TRBD1 (6 bases). V was trimmed by 2 bases and J by 2 bases, leaving 10 bases between them. The CDR3 covers 14 residues. Per the germline V gene, CDR1 is LNHDA and CDR2 is SQIVND (reference sequence). CDR3 in amino acids: CASSIQGTTYEQYF. The CDR3 bases are TGTGCCAGTAGTATACAGGGGACGACCTACGAGCAGTACTTC.

The rearrangement uses TRBV15 and TRBJ1-5, with a weak D call TRBD1 (6 bases). CDR1 is LNHNV and CDR2 is YYDKDF in the germline V gene (reference sequence). The CDR3 runs 15 residues. Trimming stripped 5 bases from V and 7 bases from J, with 18 bases between. The CDR3 loop reads CATSLSAGEGQPQHF. CDR3 sequence (DNA): TGTGCCACCAGCCTCTCAGCAGGGGAGGGGCAGCCCCAGCATTTT.